Below, one TCR beta chain is given with its context. Sequenced by immunoSEQ multiplex PCR; TCRdb stores in-frame clones only, minus some. Among some 250,000 clones listed, roughly 91% were seen once. Between the trimmed V and J ends, which lost 0 bases and 7 bases, there was a span of 15 bases. In germline, CDR1 is MNHEY, CDR2 SMNVEV (reference sequence). This CDR3 region has 15 residues. This sample stems from a study of cytomegalovirus exposure and HLA in healthy donors. Sequences were obtained from PBMCs. This receptor was identified in a woman in her 30s in good health and CMV-seronegative. The V and J genes are TRBV27 and TRBJ2-5, with D perhaps matching TRBD2 (6 bases). The CDR3 sequence: CASSLSAAGSRTQYF. CDR3 nucleotide sequence: TGTGCCAGCAGTTTATCGGCGGCGGGAAGTCGGACCCAGTACTTC.